A selection of T cell receptor beta chains follows, all from one sample in a study of shared clonotypes between healthy human individuals. Generated by immunoSEQ multiplex PCR, the TCRdb table keeps only in-frame clones and is missing some. The data hold around 1.9 million clones, with around 95% observed a single time. The sample comprised naive CD8+ T cells from PBMCs. Source of these receptors: a man younger than 30 in good health. Some clones in this sample may be carry-over from other donors' samples. Both conserved end residues are part of each CDR3. Each record gives: CDR3 DNA, CDR3 protein, clone size, D gene, V gene, J gene. D genes are given only for firm matches. Clone size is not always given. Where it is, it says once, few, many or a class for expanded clones.

CDR3nt: TGTGCCAGCAGTAACCGGGCGGCGGCCTACGAGCAGTACTTC
CDR3aa: CASSNRAAAYEQYF
abundance: NA
d_gene: NA
v_gene: TRBV27
j_gene: TRBJ2-7

CDR3nt: TGTGCCAGCAGCCACAGGGCTGAAGCTTTCTTT
CDR3aa: CASSHRAEAFF
abundance: few
d_gene: NA
v_gene: TRBV4-2
j_gene: TRBJ1-1

CDR3nt: TGTGCCAGTAGTAGAACAGGGGGCGACGGAGCTTTCTTT
CDR3aa: CASSRTGGDGAFF
abundance: NA
d_gene: TRBD1
v_gene: TRBV19
j_gene: TRBJ1-1

CDR3nt: TGTGCCAGCATCCTCACAAGTCGGGACAGGGGTTCGACGGCTTTCTTT
CDR3aa: CASILTSRDRGSTAFF
abundance: NA
d_gene: TRBD1
v_gene: TRBV28
j_gene: TRBJ1-1

CDR3nt: TGTGCCAGCAGTCGCCGGATGGGAAGGGGCAATGAGCAGTTCTTC
CDR3aa: CASSRRMGRGNEQFF
abundance: NA
d_gene: NA
v_gene: TRBV28
j_gene: TRBJ2-1

CDR3nt: TGTGCCAGCAGCGAGACAATAGTCGGGTCCTACAATGAGCAGTTCTTC
CDR3aa: CASSETIVGSYNEQFF
abundance: NA
d_gene: NA
v_gene: TRBV11-2
j_gene: TRBJ2-1

CDR3nt: TGTGCCACACGTGGGGGGAACACCGGGGAGCTGTTTTTT
CDR3aa: CATRGGNTGELFF
abundance: NA
d_gene: NA
v_gene: TRBV10-3
j_gene: TRBJ2-2

CDR3nt: TGCGCCAGCAGCTTGGGCGGACAGGGGCAGAACACTGAAGCTTTCTTT
CDR3aa: CASSLGGQGQNTEAFF
abundance: once
d_gene: TRBD1
v_gene: TRBV5-1
j_gene: TRBJ1-1

CDR3nt: TGTGCCAGCAGCTTGCCCGGGAACACTGAAGCTTTCTTT
CDR3aa: CASSLPGNTEAFF
abundance: NA
d_gene: NA
v_gene: TRBV5-6
j_gene: TRBJ1-1

CDR3nt: TGTGCCAGCACTCCCCAGGGGCGGGAGCCCTACAATGAGCAGTTCTTC
CDR3aa: CASTPQGREPYNEQFF
abundance: NA
d_gene: NA
v_gene: TRBV27
j_gene: TRBJ2-1

CDR3nt: TGTGCCAGTAGTATGTCCGGGGACCCTGGCTACACCTTC
CDR3aa: CASSMSGDPGYTF
abundance: NA
d_gene: NA
v_gene: TRBV19
j_gene: TRBJ1-2

CDR3nt: TGTGCCACCAGCAGAGGTACTGTCGGAGAGACCCAGTACTTC
CDR3aa: CATSRGTVGETQYF
abundance: NA
d_gene: NA
v_gene: TRBV15
j_gene: TRBJ2-5

CDR3nt: TGCAGCGTTAGGGGGGCCAGGGACACTGAAGCTTTCTTT
CDR3aa: CSVRGARDTEAFF
abundance: NA
d_gene: NA
v_gene: TRBV29-1
j_gene: TRBJ1-1

CDR3nt: TGTGCCAGCAGCGTAGATGGCGGGGGACTAGCGGGAGGATATGAGCAGTTCTTC
CDR3aa: CASSVDGGGLAGGYEQFF
abundance: once
d_gene: TRBD2
v_gene: TRBV9
j_gene: TRBJ2-1

CDR3nt: TGTGCCAGCAGAGATGGACTAGCGTGGTACTTC
CDR3aa: CASRDGLAWYF
abundance: NA
d_gene: TRBD2
v_gene: TRBV6-4
j_gene: TRBJ2-4

CDR3nt: TGTGCCAGCAGCCCCCGGACTAGCGGGATTTACAATGAGCAGTTCTTC
CDR3aa: CASSPRTSGIYNEQFF
abundance: NA
d_gene: TRBD2
v_gene: TRBV9
j_gene: TRBJ2-1